Each of the 21 T cell receptor beta chains below was sequenced from the same sample in a study of spatial heterogeneity in lung cancer. TCRdb fed the 5' RACE reads into MiXCR, producing one record per CDR3 protein. The repertoire includes about 22,000 distinct CDR3 sequences, about 5.8% of them detected once, and about 35% sits in the top ten. Noted time point: sample taken at primary tumor resection. The source material was PBMCs, sampled at surgery. These TCRs come from a male donor with early-stage non-small cell lung cancer.

This clonotype came up many times. The chain couples TRBV11-2 to TRBJ2-7, with 7 bases fitting TRBD1. Germline CDR1 and CDR2: SGHAT and FQNNGV. J lost 3 bases, V lost 0 bases, and 5 bases had no gene match. This CDR3 is built from 15 residues. As DNA, the CDR3 is TGTGCCAGCAGCTTAGATTGGGACAGCGTCTACGAGCAGTACTTC. It is translated as CASSLDWDSVYEQYF.

Many counts were recorded for this clonotype. The J gene is TRBJ2-4, the V gene TRBV28; D gene ambiguous. The germline V gene has CDR1 MDHEN and CDR2 SYDVKM. Trimming removed 8 bases from V and 0 bases from J, with 14 bases in between. CDR3 length equals 15 residues. CDR3 residues: CASHGPELAKNIQYF. Written as DNA, the CDR3 is TGTGCCAGCCATGGGCCAGAACTAGCCAAAAACATTCAGTACTTC. The complete variable domain, with remaining parts taken from reference TRBV28 and TRBJ2-4, reads DVKVTQSSRYLVKRTGEKVFLECVQDMDHENMFWYRQDPGLGLRLIYFSYDVKMKEKGDIPEGYSVSREKKERFSLILESASTNQTSMYLCASHGPELAKNIQYFGAGTRLSVL.

J is TRBJ2-7 and V is TRBV20-1; D tentatively reads TRBD1 or TRBD2 (5 bases each). CDR1 is DFQATT, CDR2 SNEGSKA, per germline (reference sequence). V was pared by 1 base and J by 2 bases, with 12 bases between. The CDR3 extends over 14 amino acids. The CDR3, as DNA: TGCAGTGCTAGAGCTTTGAGGGGAACCTACGAGCAGTACTTC. It codes for CSARALRGTYEQYF.

At least ten counts were recorded for this clonotype. The genes are TRBV23-1 and TRBJ2-1, with TRBD1 matching 7 bases. TRBV23-1 carries the ORF label, with uncertain function. This CDR3 has 13 amino acids. Losses at the gene ends were 8 bases for V and 12 bases for J; bases not matched to a gene: 13. CDR3 DNA sequence: TGCGCCAGCCAAAGGGGGCCGTATTGGGTGCAGTTCTTC. This sequence encodes CASQRGPYWVQFF.

This clonotype was seen repeatedly, ten times or more. The chain employs TRBV5-1 and TRBJ2-1, with 7 bases fitting TRBD2. With V trimmed by 2 bases and J by 2 bases, 7 bases remained unmatched. The CDR3 length is 16 residues. In germline, CDR1 is SGHRS, CDR2 YFSETQ. Written as DNA, the CDR3 is TGCGCCAGCAGCTTACTTATCGGGGGGACCTACAATGAGCAGTTCTTC. The encoded protein is CASSLLIGGTYNEQFF.

The rearrangement uses TRBV7-9 and TRBJ2-7; D gene unclear. V was clipped by 0 bases and J by 7 bases, with 13 bases between them. Germline CDR1 is SEHNR and CDR2 is FQNEAQ (reference sequence). The CDR3 length is 14 residues. The CDR3: CASSLALGLREQYF. CDR3 nucleotide sequence: TGTGCCAGCAGCTTAGCGCTCGGCCTCAGGGAGCAGTACTTC.

There are many counts of this clonotype. The gene calls are TRBV12-3 or TRBV12-4 and TRBJ2-2; TRBD1 is a possible D gene (5 bases). The ends were cut back, 5 bases at V and 1 base at J, with 11 bases in the middle. CDR3 size: 15 residues. CDR3 DNA sequence: TGTGCCAGCAGTCCAGCAGGGTTGAACACCGGGGAGCTGTTTTTT. This encodes CASSPAGLNTGELFF.

At least ten counts were recorded for this clonotype. One end of the junction does not line up with germline, which may come from a read error. The rearrangement links TRBV12-3 or TRBV12-4 to TRBJ1-1; no reliable D call. The CDR3 is made up of 14 amino acids. CDR3 nucleotide sequence: TGTGCCAACAGTCCATCTAGGGTGAACACTGAAGCTTTCTTT. Residues: CANSPSRVNTEAFF.

This clonotype was recorded only once. A read error may be the cause here, since a much bigger clone is one base away. The chain has TRBV5-1 and TRBJ1-6; D is ambiguous. This CDR3 region has 13 residues. CDR1 and CDR2 (germline): SGHRS, YFSETQ. CDR3 nucleotides: TGCCCCAGCAGTGGGCTACTGGATTCACCCCTCCACTTT. Residues: CPSSGLLDSPLHF.

This clonotype counts as medium-sized. This chain joins TRBV7-2 and TRBJ2-7; D is ambiguous. Germline CDR1 SGHTA, CDR2 FQGNSA. This CDR3 has 14 amino acids. The V end was cut by 7 bases, the J end by 0 bases, with 13 bases between. The CDR3 DNA is TGTGCCAGCAAAGCCTGGAGTAGCTCCTACGAGCAGTACTTC. Amino acids: CASKAWSSSYEQYF. Using reference TRBV7-2 and TRBJ2-7 for the parts outside the CDR3, the full variable domain is GAGVSQSPSNKVTEKGKDVELRCDPISGHTALYWYRQSLGQGLEFLIYFQGNSAPDKSGLPSDRFSAERTGGSVSTLTIQRTQQEDSAVYLCASKAWSSSYEQYFGPGTRLTVT.

This clonotype has a handful of counts. This sequence joins TRBV27 and TRBJ2-1; 11 nucleotides line up with TRBD2. This CDR3 has 17 amino acids. V was pared by 3 bases and J by 0 bases, with 4 bases of the junction left unmatched. Germline CDR1 MNHEY, CDR2 SMNVEV (reference sequence). The CDR3 DNA follows: TGTGCCAGCAGTTTGTCTAGCGGGGGGTTCTCCTACAATGAGCAGTTCTTC. Translated, it gives CASSLSSGGFSYNEQFF.

This clonotype was seen at least ten times. This rearrangement joins TRBV20-1 to TRBJ2-1, with 11 bases identical to TRBD2. The CDR3 runs 14 residues. CDR1 DFQATT and CDR2 SNEGSKA come from the germline V gene (reference sequence). Unmatched junction bases numbered 2, after V lost 2 bases and J lost 5 bases. The CDR3 DNA is TGCAGTGCTAGACCGGGACTAGCGGACAATGAGCAGTTCTTC. Its protein is CSARPGLADNEQFF.

There are many counts of this clonotype. The chain carries TRBV7-2 and TRBJ2-1, with 10 bases fitting TRBD1. The junction had 10 bases not matched to a gene; V was cut back by 8 bases and J by 9 bases. The length of the CDR3 is 14 residues. Germline V lookup: CDR1 SGHTA, CDR2 FQGNSA. Written as DNA, the CDR3 is TGTGCCAGCTTCCGGGACAGGGGACTGGGTGAGCAGTTCTTC. It translates to CASFRDRGLGEQFF.

In its sample, this clonotype was seen many times. The chain links TRBV15 to TRBJ1-2; perhaps TRBD1 as D (5 bases). This CDR3 comprises 13 residues. The V and J ends lost 3 bases and 2 bases respectively, with 7 bases between them. CDR1 and CDR2 (germline): LNHNV, YYDKDF (reference sequence). In DNA form, the CDR3 reads TGTGCCACCAGCAGCCGACAGAACTATGGCTACACCTTC. It translates to CATSSRQNYGYTF.

This clonotype came up a few times. This chain uses TRBV7-9 with TRBJ2-7; TRBD1 matches at 9 bases. Germline loops: CDR1 SEHNR, CDR2 FQNEAQ (reference sequence). This CDR3 has 15 amino acids. V shed 1 base, J shed 5 bases, and the junction held 6 bases outside the gene matches. CDR3 region: CASSLDGTGKDEQYF. The CDR3, as DNA: TGTGCCAGCAGCTTAGACGGGACAGGGAAGGACGAGCAGTACTTC.

This clonotype was counted at least ten times. The chain employs TRBV7-2 and TRBJ1-5; TRBD1 might be the D (6 bases). V lost 7 bases, J lost 4 bases, and 23 bases lay in between. From germline, CDR1 is SGHTA and CDR2 FQGNSA. The CDR3 extends over 17 amino acids. CDR3 DNA sequence: TGTGCCAGCACCCTGGGCGAGGGGGGCCCTTTAAATCAGCCCCAGCATTTT. Translation gives CASTLGEGGPLNQPQHF.

Many counts were recorded for this clonotype. The chain joins TRBV30 to TRBJ2-1; 7 bases are a match to TRBD1. J gave up 5 bases and V 4 bases, and 8 bases lay outside the gene matches. This CDR3 comprises 14 residues. Per the germline V gene, CDR1 is GTSNPN and CDR2 is SVGIG (reference sequence). CDR3 nucleotide sequence: TGTGCCTGGATTCGTAGGGACAGTCACAATGAGCAGTTCTTC. Protein: CAWIRRDSHNEQFF.

This clonotype has a count of ten or more. The rearrangement uses TRBV18 and TRBJ2-6; no reliable D call. The V end lost 5 bases, the J end lost 2 bases, and 1 base lay between the germline ends. The CDR3 is made up of 12 amino acids. The germline V gene has CDR1 KGHSH and CDR2 LQKENI. In DNA form, the CDR3 reads TGTGCCAGCTCAGCTGGGGCCAACGTCCTGACTTTC. Residues: CASSAGANVLTF.

This clonotype was seen repeatedly, ten times or more. The J gene is TRBJ2-7, the V gene TRBV7-6, with a possible D match to TRBD2 (6 bases). This CDR3 has 16 amino acids. V was trimmed by 5 bases and J by 1 base, leaving 18 bases between them. Germline CDR1 reads SGHVS; CDR2 reads FNYEAQ. This chain's CDR3 is CASSRGASASSYEQYF. Here the CDR3 DNA reads TGTGCCAGCAGCCGTGGGGCTAGCGCCTCATCCTACGAGCAGTACTTC. The full variable domain, in which reference TRBV7-6 and TRBJ2-7 provide the parts outside the CDR3, is GAGVSQSPRYKVTKRGQDVALRCDPISGHVSLYWYRQALGQGPEFLTYFNYEAQQDKSGLPNDRFSAERPEGSISTLTIQRTEQRDSAMYRCASSRGASASSYEQYFGPGTRLTVT.

This clonotype was seen many times. The chain couples TRBV7-8 to TRBJ2-7, with 11 bases that match TRBD2. Germline CDR1 and CDR2: SGHVS and FQNEAQ. The V gene end was trimmed by 7 bases and the J gene end by 4 bases; junction bases not matched to a gene: 9. This CDR3 region has 15 residues. The CDR3 region has the DNA TGTGCCAGCACCCTGAATAGCGGGGGGGCTTACGAGCAGTACTTC. Amino acid sequence: CASTLNSGGAYEQYF.

This clonotype was detected a few times. Here the CDR3 DNA reads TGTGCCAGCGGGACAGGGGCCTACGAGCAGTACTTC. It yields the protein CASGTGAYEQYF. V usage is TRBV2 and J usage is TRBJ2-7, with 10 nucleotides matching TRBD1. The CDR3 covers 12 residues. Losses at the gene ends were 8 bases for V and 2 bases for J; bases not matched to a gene: 0. CDR1 and CDR2 from the germline V gene are SNHLY and FYNNEI. The complete variable domain, with remaining parts taken from reference TRBV2 and TRBJ2-7, reads EPEVTQTPSHQVTQMGQEVILRCVPISNHLYFYWYRQILGQKVEFLVSFYNNEISEKSEIFDDQFSVERPDGSNFTLKIRSTKLEDSAMYFCASGTGAYEQYFGPGTRLTVT.